The clone carrying this TCR beta chain was counted between two and nine times. The record originates from a study of blood T cell repertoires in COVID-19. In the study overall: Donors in the United States, Italy and Spain gave samples during acute or convalescent COVID-19.

V lost 4 bases and J 4 bases, leaving 11 bases between the germline ends. Germline lookup yields CDR1 SGHRS and CDR2 YFSETQ. This CDR3 has 13 residues. Per the study methods: Amplification of reference gene primers provided the estimated nucleated cell counts. TCRdb's table, derived via immunoSEQ multiplex PCR, lists solely in-frame clones and lacks some. V and J calls and clone size are copied from that table; D and trimming were computed from the DNA. The repertoire holds under 250,000 clones, with roughly four fifths as singletons. This receptor was identified in a middle-aged woman with acute or convalescent COVID-19. The genes are TRBV5-1 and TRBJ1-2, with a tentative D call TRBD1 (6 bases). Specimen: peripheral blood. Here the CDR3 DNA reads TGCGCCAGCAGCCCTAAAGGGGGCTATGGCTACACCTTC. Its translation: CASSPKGGYGYTF.